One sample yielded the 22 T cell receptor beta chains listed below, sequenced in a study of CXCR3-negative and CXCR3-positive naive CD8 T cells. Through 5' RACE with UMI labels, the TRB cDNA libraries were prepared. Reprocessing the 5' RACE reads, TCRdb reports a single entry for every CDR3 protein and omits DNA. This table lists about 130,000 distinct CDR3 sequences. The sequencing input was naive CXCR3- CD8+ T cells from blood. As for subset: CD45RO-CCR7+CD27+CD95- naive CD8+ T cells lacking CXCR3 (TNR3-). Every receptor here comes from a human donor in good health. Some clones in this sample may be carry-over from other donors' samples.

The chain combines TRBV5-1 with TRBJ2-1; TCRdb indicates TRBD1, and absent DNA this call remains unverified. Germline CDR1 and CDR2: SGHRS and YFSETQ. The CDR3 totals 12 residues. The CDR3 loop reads CASSFQGAVMVF.

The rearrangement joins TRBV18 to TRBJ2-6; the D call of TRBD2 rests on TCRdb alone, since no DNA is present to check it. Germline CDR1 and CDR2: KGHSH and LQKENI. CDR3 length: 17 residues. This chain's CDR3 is CASSPLAGESGANVLTF.

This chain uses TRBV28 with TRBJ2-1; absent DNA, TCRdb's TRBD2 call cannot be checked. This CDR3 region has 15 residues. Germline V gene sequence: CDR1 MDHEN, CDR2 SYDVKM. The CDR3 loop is CASRTSGGYYNEQFF.

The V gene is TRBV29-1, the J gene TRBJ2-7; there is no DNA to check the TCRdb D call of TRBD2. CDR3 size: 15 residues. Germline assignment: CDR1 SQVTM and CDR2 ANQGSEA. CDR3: CSVEDGLAEGYEQYF.

The CDR3: CASSQLVSGELFF. The chain is built from TRBV14 and TRBJ2-2. Per germline, CDR1 SGHDN and CDR2 FVKESK. The CDR3 loop spans 13 amino acids. The full variable domain, its missing parts supplied by reference TRBV14 and TRBJ2-2, is EAGVTQFPSHSVIEKGQTVTLRCDPISGHDNLYWYRRVMGKEIKFLLHFVKESKQDESGMPNNRFLAERTGGTYSTLKVQPAELEDSGVYFCASSQLVSGELFFGEGSRLTVL.

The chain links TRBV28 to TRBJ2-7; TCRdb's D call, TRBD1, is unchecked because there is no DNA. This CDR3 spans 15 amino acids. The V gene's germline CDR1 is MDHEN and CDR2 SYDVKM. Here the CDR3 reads CASTTTSGHLYEQYF.

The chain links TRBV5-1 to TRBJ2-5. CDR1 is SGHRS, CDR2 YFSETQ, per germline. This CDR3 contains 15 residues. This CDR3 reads CASSLDGNPQETQYF.

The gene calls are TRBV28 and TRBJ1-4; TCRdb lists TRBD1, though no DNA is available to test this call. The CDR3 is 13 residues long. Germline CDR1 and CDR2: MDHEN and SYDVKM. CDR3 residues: CASRWGLNEKLFF.

The CDR3 loop reads CASSIAASGGYEQYF. The J gene is TRBJ2-7, the V gene TRBV19; there is no DNA to check the TCRdb D call of TRBD2. The CDR3 covers 15 residues. The germline V gene has CDR1 LNHDA and CDR2 SQIVND (reference sequence).

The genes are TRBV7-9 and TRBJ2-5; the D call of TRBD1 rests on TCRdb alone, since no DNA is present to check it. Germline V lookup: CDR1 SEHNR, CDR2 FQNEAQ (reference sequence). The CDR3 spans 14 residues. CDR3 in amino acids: CASENRGLEETQYF.

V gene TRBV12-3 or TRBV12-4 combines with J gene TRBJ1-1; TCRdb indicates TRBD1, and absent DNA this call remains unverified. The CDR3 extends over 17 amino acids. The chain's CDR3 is CASSPPIGGTMNTEAFF.

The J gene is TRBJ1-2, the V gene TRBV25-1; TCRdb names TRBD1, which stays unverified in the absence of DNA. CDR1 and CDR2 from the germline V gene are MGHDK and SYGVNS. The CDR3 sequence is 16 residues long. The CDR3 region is CASSPDRGAGNYGYTF.

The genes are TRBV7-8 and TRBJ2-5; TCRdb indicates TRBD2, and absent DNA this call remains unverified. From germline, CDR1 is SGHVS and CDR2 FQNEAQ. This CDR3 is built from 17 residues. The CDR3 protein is CASSLGPAGGGQETQYF.

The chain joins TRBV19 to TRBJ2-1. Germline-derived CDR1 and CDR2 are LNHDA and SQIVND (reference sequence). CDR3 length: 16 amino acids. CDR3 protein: CASTPFVSSSYNEQFF.

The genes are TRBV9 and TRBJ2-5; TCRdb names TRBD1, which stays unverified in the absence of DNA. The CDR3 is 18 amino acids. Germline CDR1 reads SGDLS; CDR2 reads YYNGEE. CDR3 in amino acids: CASSDTTTGTEPLETQYF.

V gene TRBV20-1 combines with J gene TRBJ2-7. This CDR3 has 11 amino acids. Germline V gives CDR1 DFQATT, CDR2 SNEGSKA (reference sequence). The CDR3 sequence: CSARTGYEQYF.

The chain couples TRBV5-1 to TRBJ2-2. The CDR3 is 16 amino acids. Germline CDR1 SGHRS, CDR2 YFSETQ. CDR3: CASSLAPSGNTGELFF.

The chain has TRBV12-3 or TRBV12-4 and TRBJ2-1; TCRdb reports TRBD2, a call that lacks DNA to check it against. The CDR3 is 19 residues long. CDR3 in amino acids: CASTPPAVDSAFRYNEQFF.

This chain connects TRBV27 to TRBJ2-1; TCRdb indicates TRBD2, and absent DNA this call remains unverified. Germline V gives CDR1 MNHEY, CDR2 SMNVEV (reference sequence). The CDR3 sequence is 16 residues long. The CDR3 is CASRLGLASRGDEQFF.

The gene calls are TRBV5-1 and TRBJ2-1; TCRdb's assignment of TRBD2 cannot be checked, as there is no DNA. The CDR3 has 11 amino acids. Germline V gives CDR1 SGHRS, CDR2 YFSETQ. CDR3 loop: CASSFGGEQFF.

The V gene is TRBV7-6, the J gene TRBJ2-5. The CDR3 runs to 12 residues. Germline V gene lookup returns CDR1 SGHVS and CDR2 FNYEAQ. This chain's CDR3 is CASSGYQETQYF.

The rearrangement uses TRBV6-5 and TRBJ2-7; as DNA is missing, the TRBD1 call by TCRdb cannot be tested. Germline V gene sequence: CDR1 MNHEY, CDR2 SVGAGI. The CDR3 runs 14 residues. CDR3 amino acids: CASSHWSGGSEQYF.